This T cell receptor beta chain comes out of a study of cytomegalovirus exposure and HLA in healthy donors. The study, taken as a whole, reports: Accurate prediction of most subjects' HLA-A and HLA-B alleles from TCR beta sequences was reported. One variant, a missense change in DCLRE1C, was linked in a later analysis to TCR beta V- and J-gene trimming.

The PCR employed 60 Vbeta primers together with 13 Jbeta primers. The assay was immunoSEQ multiplex PCR, and TCRdb's table has in-frame clones only and misses some. The sample lists approximately 130,000 clones, roughly 82% occurring once. The CDR3 covers 15 residues. CDR1 and CDR2 from the germline V gene are SGHRS and YFSETQ. After removal of 3 bases from V and 6 bases from J, the junction contained 7 bases not matched to a gene. A few counts support this clone. Its antigen is as yet unknown. This chain uses TRBV5-1 with TRBJ2-2; 8 nucleotides align to TRBD2. The clonotype originates from a woman between 18 and 29 years old in good health and CMV-seronegative. Specimen: PBMCs. The DNA for the CDR3 is TGCGCCAGCAGCTCCGGGACTAGTTTAGCCGGGGAGCTGTTTTTT. This codes for CASSSGTSLAGELFF. Full variable domain (outside the CDR3, taken from reference TRBV5-1 and TRBJ2-2): KAGVTQTPRYLIKTRGQQVTLSCSPISGHRSVSWYQQTPGQGLQFLFEYFSETQRNKGNFPGRFSGRQFSNSRSEMNVSTLELGDSALYLCASSSGTSLAGELFFGEGSRLTVL.